The 24 T cell receptor beta chains below all came from one sample that was sequenced in a study of T cells expressing NK-cell markers. TCRdb reprocessed the 5' RACE reads, keeping one entry per CDR3 protein, no DNA. The sample has hundreds of thousands of distinct CDR3 sequences, and its top ten clones hold about 4.2%. Sequencing input: blood T cells: a sorted CD56 or NKG2C T cell subset, CD4+ or CD8+ T cells, or bulk PBMC T cells (not recorded which). Receptor source: a woman between 18 and 69 years old in good health.

The chain employs TRBV5-1 and TRBJ2-1; TCRdb picks TRBD1, but there is no DNA to check that call. Germline CDR1 is SGHRS and CDR2 is YFSETQ. This CDR3 has 15 residues. The CDR3 is CASSLAGQAYNEQFF.

The genes are TRBV20-1 and TRBJ1-4; the D call of TRBD1 rests on TCRdb alone, since no DNA is present to check it. CDR3 length: 13 residues. CDR1 and CDR2 from the germline V gene are DFQATT and SNEGSKA (reference sequence). CDR3: CSARLRGTEKLFF.

This sequence joins TRBV6-5 and TRBJ2-1. Germline V lookup: CDR1 MNHEY, CDR2 SVGAGI. The CDR3 runs to 18 residues. The CDR3 protein is CASSYSNRGPLDSYEQFF.

The V gene is TRBV28, the J gene TRBJ1-4; TCRdb names TRBD1, which stays unverified in the absence of DNA. The CDR3 spans 15 residues. Germline V lookup: CDR1 MDHEN, CDR2 SYDVKM. Here the CDR3 reads CASSPTGTGDEKLFF.

Its frequency marks this clonotype as medium-sized. The rearrangement links TRBV28 to TRBJ2-1; TCRdb reports TRBD1, a call that lacks DNA to check it against. Germline lookup yields CDR1 MDHEN and CDR2 SYDVKM. The CDR3 has 16 residues. This CDR3 is CASSLLGQSSYNEQFF.

The chain links TRBV7-3 to TRBJ2-2; TCRdb's assignment of TRBD1 cannot be checked, as there is no DNA. Germline V gene data show CDR1 as SGHTA and CDR2 as FQGTGA. The CDR3 length is 16 residues. CDR3 protein: CASSSRQGALTGELFF.

The V gene is TRBV6-1, the J gene TRBJ2-5; the TRBD1 assignment by TCRdb is unverifiable without DNA. The CDR3 consists of 13 residues. Germline CDR1 and CDR2: MNHNS and SASEGT. The CDR3 loop reads CASGGTHQETQYF.

This chain joins TRBV6-5 and TRBJ2-5; the TRBD2 assignment by TCRdb is unverifiable without DNA. Germline V lookup: CDR1 MNHEY, CDR2 SVGAGI. The CDR3 contains 16 residues. CDR3 in amino acids: CASSYPSGGSWETQYF.

The chain employs TRBV5-1 and TRBJ1-3. This CDR3 is 14 amino acids long. The germline CDR1 and CDR2 sequences are SGHRS and YFSETQ. CDR3 region: CASSWDRVGDTIYF.

This sequence joins TRBV7-2 and TRBJ1-1; TCRdb names TRBD1, which stays unverified in the absence of DNA. The germline CDR1 and CDR2 sequences are SGHTA and FQGNSA. CDR3 length: 15 residues. CDR3 amino acids: CASSVTGGGYTEAFF.

The chain is built from TRBV18 and TRBJ2-5; TCRdb proposes TRBD2, but this gene call is untestable without DNA. The germline V gene encodes CDR1 KGHSH and CDR2 LQKENI. This CDR3 has 16 amino acids. CDR3 residues: CASSPLNSGSKETQYF.

V and J are TRBV12-3 or TRBV12-4 and TRBJ1-5. The CDR3 runs to 13 residues. This CDR3 reads CASSLASGQPQHF.

The V gene is TRBV12-3 or TRBV12-4, the J gene TRBJ2-1; the TRBD2 assignment by TCRdb is unverifiable without DNA. The CDR3 spans 14 residues. This CDR3 is CASSSGGESNEQFF.

The chain couples TRBV6-6 to TRBJ2-5; TCRdb outputs TRBD2, but without DNA this stays unchecked. This CDR3 contains 13 residues. Germline CDR1 and CDR2: MNHNY and SVGAGI (reference sequence). The CDR3 here is CASSGLAGETQYF.

The CDR3 reads CASSFGQADTDTQYF. The chain couples TRBV5-4 to TRBJ2-3. The CDR3 is 15 residues long. Germline CDR1 and CDR2: SGHNT and YYREEE (reference sequence).

The chain carries TRBV6-2 or TRBV6-3 and TRBJ1-5; TCRdb gives TRBD1 as the D gene, but with no DNA this cannot be confirmed. Germline loops: CDR1 MNHEY, CDR2 SVGEGT. This CDR3 spans 15 amino acids. The CDR3 sequence is CASSKRTGRNQPQHF.

CDR3 residues: CASSPGTGYGNTEAFF. The chain combines TRBV18 with TRBJ1-1; TCRdb proposes TRBD1, but this gene call is untestable without DNA. Germline loops: CDR1 KGHSH, CDR2 LQKENI. The CDR3 is made up of 16 amino acids.

This chain links TRBV12-3 or TRBV12-4 with TRBJ1-6; TCRdb's D call, TRBD1, is unchecked because there is no DNA. The CDR3 sequence is 15 residues long. CDR3 loop: CASSLSGTGGMSLHF.

The chain uses TRBV20-1 and TRBJ2-5; TCRdb reports TRBD1, a call that lacks DNA to check it against. Per the germline V gene, CDR1 is DFQATT and CDR2 is SNEGSKA (reference sequence). This CDR3 is built from 15 residues. This CDR3 reads CSARIMAGVGETQYF.

The chain couples TRBV28 to TRBJ2-1; TCRdb proposes TRBD2, but this gene call is untestable without DNA. From germline, CDR1 is MDHEN and CDR2 SYDVKM. The CDR3 length is 16 residues. CDR3 amino acids: CASTPRGSPGFNEQFF.

The genes are TRBV5-6 and TRBJ2-1; the TRBD1 assignment by TCRdb is unverifiable without DNA. The CDR3 spans 13 residues. Germline V gene lookup returns CDR1 SGHDT and CDR2 YYEEEE. This CDR3 is CASSHGQGNEQFF.

The chain combines TRBV4-3 with TRBJ2-3; TCRdb returns TRBD1, unconfirmable since there is no DNA. The CDR3 consists of 13 residues. Germline V gene sequence: CDR1 LGHNA, CDR2 YSLEER. CDR3 in amino acids: CGGALIPTDTQYF.

The chain employs TRBV6-2 or TRBV6-3 and TRBJ2-1; the TRBD2 assignment by TCRdb is unverifiable without DNA. CDR1 and CDR2 (germline): MNHEY, SVGEGT. This CDR3 contains 15 residues. The CDR3 region is CASLRGLAGVNEQFF.

The chain couples TRBV28 to TRBJ1-5; TCRdb lists TRBD1, though no DNA is available to test this call. The CDR3 loop spans 15 amino acids. Per the germline V gene, CDR1 is MDHEN and CDR2 is SYDVKM. This CDR3 reads CASSNRDRPYQPQHF.